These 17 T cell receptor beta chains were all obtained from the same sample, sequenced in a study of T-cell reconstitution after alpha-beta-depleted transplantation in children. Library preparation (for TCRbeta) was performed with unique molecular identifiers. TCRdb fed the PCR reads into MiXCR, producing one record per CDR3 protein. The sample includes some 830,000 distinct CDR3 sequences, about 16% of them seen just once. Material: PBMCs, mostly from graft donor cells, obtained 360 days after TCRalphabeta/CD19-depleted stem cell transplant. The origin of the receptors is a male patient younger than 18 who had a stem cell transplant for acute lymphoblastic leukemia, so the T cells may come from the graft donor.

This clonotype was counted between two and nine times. The DNA for the CDR3 is TGTGCCAGCAGTAAATACCGGACAGCCACAGATACGCAGTATTTT. Translated, it gives CASSKYRTATDTQYF. The V and J genes are TRBV9 and TRBJ2-3, with D maybe TRBD1 (6 bases). This CDR3 region has 15 residues. Trimming shortened V by 5 bases and J by 2 bases, and 15 bases separated the two germline ends. Germline assignment: CDR1 SGDLS and CDR2 YYNGEE.

The CDR3 DNA reads TGTGCCAGCAGCCGCGGACTAGCGGTGCATGAGCAGTTCTTC. This sequence encodes CASSRGLAVHEQFF. V usage is TRBV7-2 and J usage is TRBJ2-1, with TRBD2 matching over 10 bases. V lost 5 bases to trimming and J lost 8 bases; unmatched junction nucleotides: 6. CDR1 is SGHTA and CDR2 is FQGNSA in the germline V gene. The CDR3 contains 14 residues. The variable domain in full, with the rest retrieved from reference TRBV7-2 and TRBJ2-1, is GAGVSQSPSNKVTEKGKDVELRCDPISGHTALYWYRQSLGQGLEFLIYFQGNSAPDKSGLPSDRFSAERTGGSVSTLTIQRTQQEDSAVYLCASSRGLAVHEQFFGPGTRLTVL.

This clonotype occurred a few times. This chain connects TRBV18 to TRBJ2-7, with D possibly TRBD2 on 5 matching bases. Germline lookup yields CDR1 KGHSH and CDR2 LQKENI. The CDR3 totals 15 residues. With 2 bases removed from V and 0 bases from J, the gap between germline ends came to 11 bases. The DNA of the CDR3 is TGTGCCAGCTCACCAATTGTTGAGGGCTCCTACGAGCAGTACTTC. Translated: CASSPIVEGSYEQYF.

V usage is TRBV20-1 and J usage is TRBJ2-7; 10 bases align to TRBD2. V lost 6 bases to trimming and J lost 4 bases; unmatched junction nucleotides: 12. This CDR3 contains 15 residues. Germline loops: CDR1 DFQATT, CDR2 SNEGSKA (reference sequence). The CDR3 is CSARAAGGPIYEQYF. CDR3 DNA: TGCAGTGCCCGGGCAGCGGGAGGGCCAATTTACGAGCAGTACTTC.

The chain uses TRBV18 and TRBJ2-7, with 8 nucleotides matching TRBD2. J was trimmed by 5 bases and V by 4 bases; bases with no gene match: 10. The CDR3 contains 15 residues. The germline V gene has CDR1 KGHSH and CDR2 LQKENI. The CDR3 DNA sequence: TGTGCCAGCTCACTTACAAGAGCGGGAGAGGACGAGCAGTACTTC. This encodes CASSLTRAGEDEQYF.

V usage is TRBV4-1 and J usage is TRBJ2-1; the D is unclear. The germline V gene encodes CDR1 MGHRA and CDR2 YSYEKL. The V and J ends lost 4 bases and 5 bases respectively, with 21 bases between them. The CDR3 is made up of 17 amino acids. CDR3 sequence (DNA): TGCGCCAGCAGCCCCCCGGTCTATGGGATAGAGAACAATGAGCAGTTCTTC. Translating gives CASSPPVYGIENNEQFF.

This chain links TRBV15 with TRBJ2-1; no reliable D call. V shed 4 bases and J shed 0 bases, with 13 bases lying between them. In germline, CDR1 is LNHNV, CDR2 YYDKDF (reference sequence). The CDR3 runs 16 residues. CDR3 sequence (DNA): TGTGCCACCAGCACCACTCTATTGAGCTCCTACAATGAGCAGTTCTTC. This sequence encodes CATSTTLLSSYNEQFF.

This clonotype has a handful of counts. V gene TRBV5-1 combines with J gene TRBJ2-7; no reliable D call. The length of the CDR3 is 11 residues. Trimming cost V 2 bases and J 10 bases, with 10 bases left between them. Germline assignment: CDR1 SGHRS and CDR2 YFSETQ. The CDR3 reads CASSFQYRQYF. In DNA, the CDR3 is TGCGCCAGCAGCTTCCAGTATCGTCAGTACTTC.

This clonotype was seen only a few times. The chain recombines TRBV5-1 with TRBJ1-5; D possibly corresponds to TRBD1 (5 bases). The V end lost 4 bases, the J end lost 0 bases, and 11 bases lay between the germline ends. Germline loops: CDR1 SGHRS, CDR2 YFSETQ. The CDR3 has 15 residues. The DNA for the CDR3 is TGCGCCAGCAGCCCCGGACACCTTAGCAATCAGCCCCAGCATTTT. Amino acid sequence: CASSPGHLSNQPQHF.

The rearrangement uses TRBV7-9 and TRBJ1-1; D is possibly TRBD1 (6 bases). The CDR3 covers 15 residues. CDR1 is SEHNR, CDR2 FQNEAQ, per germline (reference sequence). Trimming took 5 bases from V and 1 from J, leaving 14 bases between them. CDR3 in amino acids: CASSISGTPNTEAFF. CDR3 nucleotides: TGTGCCAGCAGCATTTCCGGGACACCGAACACTGAAGCTTTCTTT.

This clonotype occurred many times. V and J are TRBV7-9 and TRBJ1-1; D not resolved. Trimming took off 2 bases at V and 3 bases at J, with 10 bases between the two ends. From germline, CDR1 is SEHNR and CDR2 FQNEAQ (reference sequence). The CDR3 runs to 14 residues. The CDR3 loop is CASSLKDADTEAFF. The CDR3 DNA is TGTGCCAGCAGCTTAAAAGACGCTGACACTGAAGCTTTCTTT.

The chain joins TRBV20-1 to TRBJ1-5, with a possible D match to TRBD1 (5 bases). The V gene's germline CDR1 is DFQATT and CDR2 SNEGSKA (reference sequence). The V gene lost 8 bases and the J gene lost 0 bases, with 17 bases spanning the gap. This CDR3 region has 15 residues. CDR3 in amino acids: CSSGTESYSNQPQHF. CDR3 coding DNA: TGCAGTTCCGGGACCGAATCTTATAGCAATCAGCCCCAGCATTTT.

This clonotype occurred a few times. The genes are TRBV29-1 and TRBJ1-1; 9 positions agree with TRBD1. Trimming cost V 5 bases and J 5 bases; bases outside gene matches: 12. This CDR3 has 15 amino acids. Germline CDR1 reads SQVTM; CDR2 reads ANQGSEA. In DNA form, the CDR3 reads TGCAGCGTTTTGGCCCTTGGACAGGGGAAGACTGAAGCTTTCTTT. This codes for CSVLALGQGKTEAFF.

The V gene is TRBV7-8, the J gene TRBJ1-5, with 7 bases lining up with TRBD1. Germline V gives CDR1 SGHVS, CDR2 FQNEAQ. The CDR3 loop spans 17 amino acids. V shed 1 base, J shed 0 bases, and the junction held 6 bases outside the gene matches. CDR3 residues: CASSLGWQGDSNQPQHF. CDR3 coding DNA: TGTGCCAGCAGCTTAGGTTGGCAGGGGGATAGCAATCAGCCCCAGCATTTT.

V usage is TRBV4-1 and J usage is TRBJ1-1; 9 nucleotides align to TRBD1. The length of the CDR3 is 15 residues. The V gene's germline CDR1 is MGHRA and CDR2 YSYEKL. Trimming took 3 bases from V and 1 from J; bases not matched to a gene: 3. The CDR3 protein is CASSHVGQGNTEAFF. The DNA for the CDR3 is TGCGCCAGCAGCCACGTGGGACAGGGGAACACTGAAGCTTTCTTT.

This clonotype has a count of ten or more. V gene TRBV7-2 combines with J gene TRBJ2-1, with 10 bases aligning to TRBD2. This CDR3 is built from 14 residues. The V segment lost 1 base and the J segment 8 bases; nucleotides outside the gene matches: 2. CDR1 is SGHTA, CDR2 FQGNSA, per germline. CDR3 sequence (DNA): TGTGCCAGCAGCTTAGTGCTAGCGGGAGATGAGCAGTTCTTC. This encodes CASSLVLAGDEQFF.

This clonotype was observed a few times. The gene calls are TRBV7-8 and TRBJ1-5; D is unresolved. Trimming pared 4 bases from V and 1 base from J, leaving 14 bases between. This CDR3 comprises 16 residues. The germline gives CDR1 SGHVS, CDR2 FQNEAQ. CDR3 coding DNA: TGTGCCAGCAGCTCTGAGCCATTCCGAAGCAATCAGCCCCAGCATTTT. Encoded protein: CASSSEPFRSNQPQHF.